These 7 T cell receptor beta chains originate from one sample sequenced in a study of T cell responses to AZD1222 COVID-19 vaccine. Profiled with immunoSEQ multiplex PCR; TCRdb holds only in-frame clones, not every one. The sample gives around 95,000 clones, around 87% of which show up once; 2.5% to 3% is in the top ten. Sequencing was performed on peripheral blood, taken on day 0 of AZD1222 vaccination. Receptors were obtained from an adult in good health.

J is TRBJ1-6 and V is TRBV4-2, with 10 bases aligning to TRBD1. The CDR3 totals 16 residues. Germline CDR1 is LGHNA and CDR2 is YNFKEQ. Trimming removed 3 bases from V and 8 bases from J; junction bases left unmatched: 7. CDR3 region: CASSQETGGMDSPLHF. CDR3 sequence (DNA): TGTGCCAGCAGCCAGGAGACAGGGGGCATGGATTCACCCCTCCACTTT.

V gene TRBV7-8 combines with J gene TRBJ1-5; a weak D match, TRBD1 (5 bases). This CDR3 region has 14 residues. Germline assignment: CDR1 SGHVS and CDR2 FQNEAQ. Trimming stripped 5 bases from V and 9 bases from J, with 17 bases between. The CDR3 nucleotides are TGTGCCAGCAGCCCCACGGGCCGCGGGGGGCCCCAGCATTTT. This codes for CASSPTGRGGPQHF.

V usage is TRBV11-2 and J usage is TRBJ2-7; 9 bases map to TRBD2. J gave up 4 bases and V 4 bases, and 5 bases lay outside the gene matches. The CDR3 extends over 14 amino acids. Germline V gene data show CDR1 as SGHAT and CDR2 as FQNNGV. CDR3 nucleotide sequence: TGTGCCAGCAGCTCCCCAACTAGCGGGTACGAGCAGTACTTC. This gives the protein CASSSPTSGYEQYF.

This sequence joins TRBV28 and TRBJ1-2; D is ambiguous. The length of the CDR3 is 11 residues. V gave up 6 bases and J gave up 8 bases, with 10 bases separating them. CDR1 MDHEN and CDR2 SYDVKM come from the germline V gene. The CDR3 nucleotides read TGTGCCAGCAGAGAATTCGGAGGCTACACCTTC. As protein: CASREFGGYTF.

This chain joins TRBV7-2 and TRBJ1-4, with 9 bases lining up with TRBD1. Germline V gives CDR1 SGHTA, CDR2 FQGNSA. This CDR3 has 15 amino acids. The trim removed 4 bases at V and 8 bases at J, leaving 8 bases unmatched. CDR3 in amino acids: CASSSRDREREKLFF. The DNA of the CDR3 is TGTGCCAGCAGCTCCCGGGACAGGGAACGAGAAAAACTGTTTTTT.

The rearrangement uses TRBV6-5 and TRBJ1-2; no reliable D call. The CDR3 consists of 11 residues. The V and J ends lost 6 bases and 3 bases respectively, with 5 bases between them. Looked up from germline, CDR1 is MNHEY and CDR2 is SVGAGI. CDR3: CASSGYYGYTF. For the CDR3, the DNA is TGTGCCAGCAGCGGATACTATGGCTACACCTTC.

The chain combines TRBV6-5 with TRBJ1-1; possibly TRBD1 for D (6 bases). V lost 6 bases, J lost 3 bases, and 14 bases lay in between. The CDR3 contains 14 residues. Looked up from germline, CDR1 is MNHEY and CDR2 is SVGAGI. The CDR3 spells CASSRLGGDTEAFF. The CDR3 bases are TGTGCCAGCAGCCGCCTAGGGGGGGACACTGAAGCTTTCTTT.